What follows describes a single T cell receptor (beta chain). What it recognizes is unknown. The data originate from a study of STAT3 mutations in large granular lymphocyte leukemia. Overall study: Roughly half the longitudinally sequenced T-LGLL patients had canonical STAT3 mutations. 40% of treated T-LGLL patients showed hematologic response to immunosuppression. Findings and limits, study-wide: Every T-LGLL patient had at least one immunodominant TCRbeta clonotype. Treatment regimens differed across patients between samplings.

Average productive template count per sample was about 42,000. Profiling relied on immunoSEQ multiplex PCR, and the TCRdb table lists in-frame clones only, not all of them. The sample contains about 13,000 clones, about 88% of which appear only once. The CDR3 loop spans 15 amino acids. The J segment lost 2 bases and the V segment lost 3 bases, leaving 6 bases of the junction unmatched. Germline CDR1 SGDLS, CDR2 YYNGEE. The sequencing sample was made of peripheral blood mononuclear cells. The sequence was obtained from a man in his forties with T-cell large granular lymphocyte leukemia. Some clones in this sample may be carry-over from other donors' samples. The rearrangement uses TRBV9 and TRBJ1-2; 8 bases map to TRBD1. In DNA form, the CDR3 reads TGTGCCAGCAGCGCTTCCAGGGGGCAAAACTATGGCTACACCTTC. Translation gives CASSASRGQNYGYTF.